These 20 T cell receptor beta chains were all obtained from the same sample, sequenced in a study of T cell clonality in common variable immunodeficiency. Generated by immunoSEQ multiplex PCR, the TCRdb table keeps only in-frame clones and is missing some. The repertoire consists of around 29,000 clones, none detected only once. Sequenced: peripheral blood mononuclear cells. The receptors shown here come from a person aged 18 to 75 in good health.

This clone has ten or more counts. The DNA ends 3 residues before the CDR3 does, and the rest of the CDR3 is filled in from the germline J gene. The chain recombines TRBV6-4 with TRBJ2-3, with D tentatively TRBD2 (5 bases). There are 15 residues in the CDR3. V lost 6 bases to trimming and J lost 6 bases, with 19 bases between them. Per the germline V gene, CDR1 is MRHNA and CDR2 is SNTAGT. CDR3 DNA, as far as it was read: TGTGCCAGCAGCCATACCACTAGTCCTGGCGATACG. It specifies CASSHTTSPGDT. The CDR3, in full, reads CASSHTTSPGDTQYF.

This clone was detected ten times or more. Read coverage stops 3 residues before the CDR3 terminus; the germline J gene supplies the remainder. The chain joins TRBV5-5 to TRBJ2-2, with D hard to call. V was pared by 4 bases and J by 0 bases, with 7 bases between. The CDR3 is 14 amino acids. CDR1 SGHKS and CDR2 YYEKEE come from the germline V gene (reference sequence). CDR3 amino acids: CASSVQPNTGELFF. Incomplete CDR3 DNA: TGTGCCAGCAGCGTACAGCCGAACACCGGGGAG.

This clone was detected only a few times. The read ends 3 residues early relative to the CDR3; the germline J gene fills the gap. This chain connects TRBV19 to TRBJ1-2, with no clear D. CDR1 is LNHDA, CDR2 SQIVND, per germline (reference sequence). V dropped 6 bases and J dropped 2 bases, with 13 bases sitting between them. CDR3 length equals 14 residues. This CDR3 reads CASSLQTKNYGYTF. CDR3 bases read: TGTGCCAGTAGCCTTCAGACAAAAAACTATGGC.

This clone was observed many times. Read sequence stops 3 residues before the CDR3 end, and the germline J gene provides the missing end. The V call is TRBV4-2, the J call TRBJ2-5, with 11 positions matching TRBD2. Germline CDR1 and CDR2: LGHNA and YNFKEQ. The CDR3 contains 20 residues. V lost 0 bases to trimming and J lost 5 bases; unmatched junction nucleotides: 17. The CDR3 DNA, read in part, is TGTGCCAGCAGCCAAGACCCAAGCTGGATAGCGGGGGGGCCGGGTGAGACC. Protein: CASSQDPSWIAGGPGET. The entire CDR3 protein is CASSQDPSWIAGGPGETQYF.

This clone occurred a few times. The CDR3 end falls 3 residues outside the read, so it is completed with the germline J gene. The V gene is TRBV7-2, the J gene TRBJ1-2; a weak D match, TRBD1 (6 bases). The V gene's germline CDR1 is SGHTA and CDR2 FQGNSA. The length of the CDR3 is 16 residues. CDR3 in amino acids: CASSLAPRGVYNDYTF. The CDR3 bases that were read are TGTGCCAGCAGCTTAGCCCCCAGGGGCGTCTACAATGAC.

This clone was detected ten times or more. The read gets to within 3 residues of the CDR3 end, and the germline J gene fills in the rest. This chain connects TRBV4-2 to TRBJ1-1; TRBD1 agrees at 8 bases. Losses at the gene ends were 1 base for V and 5 bases for J; bases not matched to a gene: 6. CDR1 LGHNA and CDR2 YNFKEQ come from the germline V gene. This CDR3 region has 15 residues. The part of the CDR3 DNA that was read is TGTGCCAGCAGCCAAGTGGACAGGGAGCGTACTGAA. Translation: CASSQVDRERTE. The full CDR3 protein is CASSQVDRERTEAFF.

Many counts were recorded for this clone. The CDR3 end lies 3 residues beyond the end of the read and is filled in from the germline J gene. The chain combines TRBV29-1 with TRBJ2-1, with a possible D match to TRBD1 (5 bases). Trimming shortened V by 7 bases and J by 7 bases, and 17 bases separated the two germline ends. Germline V gives CDR1 SQVTM, CDR2 ANQGSEA. CDR3 length equals 13 residues. The sequenced CDR3 bases are TGCAGCGGAGACAGCCCCCATGGAAATGAG. This gives the protein CSGDSPHGNE. The full CDR3 sequence reads CSGDSPHGNEQFF.

This clone was recorded many times. The read finishes 3 residues shy of the CDR3 end, and the germline J gene is used to complete it. The chain links TRBV20-1 to TRBJ2-3; 7 bases agree with TRBD2. CDR3 length: 11 residues. Germline V CDR1 and CDR2: DFQATT, SNEGSKA (reference sequence). The CDR3 DNA, read in part, is TGCAGCGCTGGAGCGGGGGATACG. Its protein is CSAGAGDT. The whole CDR3 sequence is CSAGAGDTQYF.

There are many counts of this clone. The read ends 3 residues before the CDR3 terminus; that terminus is restored from the germline J gene. The chain joins TRBV18 to TRBJ1-1; possible D gene TRBD1, 5 bases. The germline V gene encodes CDR1 KGHSH and CDR2 LQKENI. This CDR3 has 15 amino acids. The V gene lost 2 bases and the J gene lost 5 bases, with 15 bases spanning the gap. This CDR3 reads CASSPLAGKFTEAFF. The sequenced part of the CDR3 DNA is TGTGCCAGCTCACCATTGGCAGGGAAGTTTACTGAA.

This clone was counted between two and nine times. The missing CDR3 end, 3 residues past where the read stops, is filled in from the germline J gene. This chain uses TRBV7-6 with TRBJ1-5; the D gene is possibly TRBD1 (5 bases). Germline CDR1 reads SGHVS; CDR2 reads FNYEAQ. This CDR3 has 15 amino acids. V lost 5 bases and J lost 7, with 18 bases in between. CDR3 protein: CASSLGRGRGQPQHF. The sequenced CDR3 bases are TGTGCCAGCAGCCTAGGAAGAGGACGGGGGCAGCCC.

This clone was seen more than once but under ten times. The CDR3 end falls 3 residues outside the read, so it is completed with the germline J gene. The gene calls are TRBV2 and TRBJ2-3; 9 bases fit TRBD2. Germline CDR1 reads SNHLY; CDR2 reads FYNNEI. Trimming cost V 7 bases and J 2 bases; bases outside gene matches: 10. CDR3 length equals 16 residues. The covered CDR3 bases are TGTGCCAGCACGATTAGGGCGGGGGGGGTCACAGATACG. Encoded protein: CASTIRAGGVTDT. The whole CDR3 is CASTIRAGGVTDTQYF. Full variable domain (remainder filled in from reference TRBV2 and TRBJ2-3): EPEVTQTPSHQVTQMGQEVILRCVPISNHLYFYWYRQILGQKVEFLVSFYNNEISEKSEIFDDQFSVERPDGSNFTLKIRSTKLEDSAMYFCASTIRAGGVTDTQYFGPGTRLTVL.

This clone occurred many times. The read ends 3 residues early relative to the CDR3; the germline J gene fills the gap. The gene calls are TRBV7-8 and TRBJ2-7, with 11 positions matching TRBD1. The CDR3 spans 16 residues. In germline, CDR1 is SGHVS, CDR2 FQNEAQ. The V segment lost 0 bases and the J segment 6 bases; nucleotides outside the gene matches: 7. This chain's CDR3 is CASSLALRTGGREQYF. Incomplete CDR3 DNA: TGTGCCAGCAGCTTAGCGTTAAGGACAGGGGGCCGCGAG. The full variable domain, in which reference TRBV7-8 and TRBJ2-7 provide the parts outside the CDR3, is GAGVSQSPRYKVAKRGQDVALRCDPISGHVSLFWYQQALGQGPEFLTYFQNEAQLDKSGLPSDRFFAERPEGSVSTLKIQRTQQEDSAVYLCASSLALRTGGREQYFGPGTRLTVT.

There are many counts of this clone. The read terminates 3 residues ahead of where the CDR3 ends, so the germline J gene completes it. The chain has TRBV19 and TRBJ2-1; D unresolved. This CDR3 is 13 amino acids long. Per germline, CDR1 LNHDA and CDR2 SQIVND (reference sequence). The V end lost 4 bases, the J end lost 3 bases, and 7 bases lay between the germline ends. The sequenced part of the CDR3 DNA is TGTGCCAGTAGTACATCGGGCTACAATGAG. Protein: CASSTSGYNE. The entire CDR3 sequence reads CASSTSGYNEQFF. Full variable domain (rest looked up from reference TRBV19 and TRBJ2-1): DGGITQSPKYLFRKEGQNVTLSCEQNLNHDAMYWYRQDPGQGLRLIYYSQIVNDFQKGDIAEGYSVSREKKESFPLTVTSAQKNPTAFYLCASSTSGYNEQFFGPGTRLTVL.

Points on this clone: Sequence at one end of the junction differs from germline and may be a read error. The CDR3 is cut off 3 residues early in the read; its end comes from the germline J gene. Distinct nucleotide sequences in the sample also encode this CDR3. The V call is TRBV7-6, the J call TRBJ2-7; 10 nucleotides agree with TRBD1. This CDR3 comprises 15 residues. Germline V gene sequence: CDR1 SGHVS, CDR2 FNYEAQ. Incomplete CDR3 DNA: TGCGCCAGCAGCCAGCGGGACAGGGGAAACTACGAG. Protein product: CASSQRDRGNYE. The entire CDR3 protein is CASSQRDRGNYEQYF. The full variable domain, completed using reference TRBV7-6 and TRBJ2-7, is GAGVSQSPRYKVTKRGQDVALRCDPISGHVSLYWYRQALGQGPEFLTYFNYEAQQDKSGLPNDRFSAERPEGSISTLTIQRTEQRDSAMYRCASSQRDRGNYEQYFGPGTRLTVT.

This clone has at least ten counts. The read terminates 3 residues ahead of where the CDR3 ends, so the germline J gene completes it. The J gene is TRBJ2-1, the V gene TRBV6-1; 10 bases align to TRBD2. V trimming: 1 base; J trimming: 6 bases; junction bases outside the gene matches: 3. CDR1 is MNHNS, CDR2 SASEGT, per germline. This CDR3 is built from 15 residues. Partial CDR3 DNA: TGTGCCAGCAGTGAAGGGAGCGGGGGGGCCAATGAG. Translation gives CASSEGSGGANE. The CDR3 in full is CASSEGSGGANEQFF.

This clone was observed a handful of times. From the germline J gene comes the end of the CDR3, since the read stops 3 residues before it. V and J are TRBV5-4 and TRBJ1-6; the D gene is possibly TRBD1 (5 bases). Trimming took off 2 bases at V and 9 bases at J, with 18 bases between the two ends. The V gene's germline CDR1 is SGHNT and CDR2 YYREEE (reference sequence). The length of the CDR3 is 16 residues. Incomplete CDR3 DNA: TGTGCCAGCAGCTTCGCAGGGCAAGCCCGAGGTTCACCC. Translated, it gives CASSFAGQARGSP. The entire CDR3 sequence reads CASSFAGQARGSPLHF.

This clone was found many times. The read falls 3 residues short of the CDR3 end, and the missing part is taken from the germline J gene. The chain employs TRBV29-1 and TRBJ2-1; the D gene is possibly TRBD1 (5 bases). Trimming stripped 7 bases from V and 3 bases from J, with 19 bases between. This CDR3 spans 15 amino acids. The germline V gene encodes CDR1 SQVTM and CDR2 ANQGSEA. CDR3 DNA (partial): TGCAGCGGACTTCTGCGCGGCAGGGACTACAATGAG. Protein sequence: CSGLLRGRDYNE. The whole CDR3 reads CSGLLRGRDYNEQFF.

Only a few counts were recorded for this clone. The CDR3 extends 3 residues past the end of the read, so its final part is completed from the germline J gene. The rearrangement uses TRBV7-9 and TRBJ2-7, with unresolved D. Per the germline V gene, CDR1 is SEHNR and CDR2 is FQNEAQ (reference sequence). The CDR3 length is 14 residues. Trimming took 5 bases from V and 0 from J, leaving 11 bases between them. The CDR3 DNA, read in part, is TGTGCCAGCAGCCCCCCCGGTTCCTCCTACGAG. Amino acids: CASSPPGSSYE. The CDR3 as a whole reads CASSPPGSSYEQYF.

This clone was observed many times. Read sequence stops 3 residues before the CDR3 end, and the germline J gene provides the missing end. The V gene is TRBV28, the J gene TRBJ1-4; D unresolved. Trimming removed 5 bases from V and 8 bases from J, with 9 bases in between. Germline CDR1 is MDHEN and CDR2 is SYDVKM. This CDR3 region has 12 residues. Partial CDR3 DNA: TGTGCCAGCAGTCAGACACGAGAAAAA. This translates into CASSQTREK. The complete CDR3 reads CASSQTREKLFF.

This clone has at least ten counts. Read data end 3 residues before the CDR3 end; the end is taken from the germline J gene. This chain links TRBV7-7 with TRBJ2-7; 11 nucleotides align to TRBD1. The trim removed 5 bases at V and 5 bases at J, leaving 8 bases unmatched. Germline CDR1 is SSHAT and CDR2 is FNYEAQ (reference sequence). This CDR3 region has 15 residues. CDR3 region: CASSPRTGGFDEQYF. The sequenced CDR3 bases are TGTGCCAGCAGCCCGAGGACAGGGGGCTTCGACGAG.